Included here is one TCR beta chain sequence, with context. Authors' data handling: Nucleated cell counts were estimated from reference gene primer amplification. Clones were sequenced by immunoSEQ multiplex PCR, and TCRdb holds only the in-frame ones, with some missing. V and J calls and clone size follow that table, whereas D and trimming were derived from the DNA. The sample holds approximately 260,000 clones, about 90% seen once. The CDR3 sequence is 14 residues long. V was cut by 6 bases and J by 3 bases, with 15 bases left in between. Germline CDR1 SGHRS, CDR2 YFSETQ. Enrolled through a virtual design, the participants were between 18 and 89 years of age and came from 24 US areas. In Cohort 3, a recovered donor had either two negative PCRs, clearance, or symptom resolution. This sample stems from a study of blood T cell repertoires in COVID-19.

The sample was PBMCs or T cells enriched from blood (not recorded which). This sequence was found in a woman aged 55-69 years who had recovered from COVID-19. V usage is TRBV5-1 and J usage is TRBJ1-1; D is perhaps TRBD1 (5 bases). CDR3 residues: CASKAGSTDTEAFF. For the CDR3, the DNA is TGCGCCAGCAAGGCAGGGTCTACGGACACTGAAGCTTTCTTT.